This TCR beta chain was recovered during a study of blood T cell repertoires in COVID-19. As for the study in general: The samples span acute and convalescent COVID-19 from the United States, Italy and Spain.

The protocol was immunoSEQ multiplex PCR, while the TCRdb copy is restricted to in-frame clones and leaves out a portion. Found here are fewer than 200,000 clones, roughly 79% of them singletons; the top ten hold 26%. This clone was seen once. V gave up 6 bases and J gave up 6 bases, with 11 bases separating them. This CDR3 region has 13 residues. Germline loops: CDR1 SGHNT, CDR2 YENEEA. The genes are TRBV11-3 and TRBJ2-2; unclear D gene. The sample comprised peripheral blood. This sequence originates from a woman in her 70s with acute or convalescent COVID-19. The CDR3 DNA reads TGTGCCAGCAGACTTCACGAGGCCGGGGAGCTGTTTTTT. The encoded protein is CASRLHEAGELFF.